This T cell receptor (beta chain) was profiled in a study of cytomegalovirus exposure and HLA in healthy donors. V was pared by 1 base and J by 0 bases, with 5 bases of the junction left unmatched. This CDR3 is built from 18 residues. CDR1 and CDR2 (germline): KGHSH, LQKENI. Whole-study findings and limits: Later analysis suggested links between common viral pathogens and several top significant clusters.

PCR involved 60 Vbeta and 13 Jbeta primers. Repertoires were generated with immunoSEQ multiplex PCR, while TCRdb's copy carries only in-frame clones and drops some. Of 160,000 or so clones in the sample, around 85% were seen once. On this clone itself: Its antigen is unknown.

Sequenced input: PBMCs. The rearrangement uses TRBV18 and TRBJ1-5; 11 bases align to TRBD1. The clonotype originates from a man aged 35-49 years in good health and CMV-seronegative. The CDR3 DNA is TGTGCCAGCTCACCACTGGGACAGGGGGGTTATAGCAATCAGCCCCAGCATTTT. Translated, it gives CASSPLGQGGYSNQPQHF. The full variable domain, in which reference TRBV18 and TRBJ1-5 provide the parts outside the CDR3, is NAGVMQNPRHLVRRRGQEARLRCSPMKGHSHVYWYRQLPEEGLKFMVYLQKENIIDESGMPKERFSAEFPKEGPSILRIQQVVRGDSAAYFCASSPLGQGGYSNQPQHFGDGTRLSIL.